The 23 T cell receptor beta chains below all came from one sample that was sequenced in a study of tumor-infiltrating lymphocytes in primary liver carcinoma. From 500 to 600 ng of total RNA, TCR beta-specific cDNA was reverse-transcribed using a constant-region primer. Libraries of TCR beta came from three nested multiplex PCR rounds with slightly modified ARM-PCR. Investigators reported that the first two PCR rounds, at around 11 cycles each, used TRBV1-TRBV30 forward primers with a C-beta reverse primer. TCRdb processed the multiplex PCR reads anew with MiXCR; each CDR3 protein has one entry. Of hundreds of thousands of distinct CDR3 sequences detected, about 60% appear once; the ten largest clones hold more than 8.5%. Researchers drew blood RNA from unsorted whole blood and extracted germline DNA as well. The specimen was peripheral blood. The receptors originated from a man between 35 and 55 years old with primary liver carcinoma and hepatitis B virus infection.

Note on this clonotype: As the CDR3 is not closed by the conserved phenylalanine or tryptophan, this likely results from a read error. The gene calls are TRBV11-2 and TRBJ2-3; 10 bases fit TRBD2. The germline V gene encodes CDR1 SGHAT and CDR2 FQNNGV. Trimming cost V 5 bases and J 8 bases; bases outside gene matches: 19. The CDR3 runs to 18 residues. For the CDR3, the DNA is TGTGCCAGCAGCATTCGCCTGTCGGCTAGCGGGAGTGGAGTTACGCAGTATTTA. It yields the protein CASSIRLSASGSGVTQYL.

The genes are TRBV10-2 and TRBJ2-1, with 13 bases identical to TRBD2. The CDR3 runs 14 residues. Germline V lookup: CDR1 WSHSY, CDR2 SAAADI. J was trimmed by 4 bases and V by 8 bases; bases with no gene match: 2. CDR3 in DNA: TGCGCCAGCGCGACTAGCGGGAGGTACAATGAGCAGTTCTTC. It specifies CASATSGRYNEQFF.

This clonotype appeared a single time. This chain connects TRBV5-1 to TRBJ1-1, with D unclear. This CDR3 contains 14 residues. The V gene's germline CDR1 is SGHRS and CDR2 YFSETQ. Trimming took 7 bases from V and 0 from J, leaving 13 bases between them. The DNA for the CDR3 is TGCGCCAGCGCGCGTGAGTTGGTGAACACTGAAGCTTTCTTT. Its protein product is CASARELVNTEAFF.

A remark on this clonotype: Compared with germline, one end of the junction differs, possibly owing to a read error. J is TRBJ2-3 and V is TRBV11-2; 13 nucleotides match TRBD2. The germline V gene encodes CDR1 SGHAT and CDR2 FQNNGV. The CDR3 consists of 18 residues. This chain's CDR3 is CASSLTTSGRAWRDTQYF. Written as DNA, the CDR3 is TGTGCCAGTAGCTTAACTACTAGCGGGAGGGCGTGGCGAGATACGCAGTATTTT.

V usage is TRBV20-1 and J usage is TRBJ2-1, with 8 bases fitting TRBD2. Germline V gene sequence: CDR1 DFQATT, CDR2 SNEGSKA (reference sequence). The CDR3 is 14 residues long. J lost 3 bases, V lost 4 bases, and 5 bases had no gene match. The CDR3, as DNA: TGCAGTGCTACTACTAGCGGAGGCTACAATGAGCAGTTCTTC. It encodes CSATTSGGYNEQFF.

A note on this clonotype: This may stem from a read error, because a much larger clone lies one nucleotide away. The CDR3 reads CSLEDWDRGDYGYTF. CDR3 bases: TGCAGCCTTGAAGATTGGGACAGGGGCGACTATGGCTACACCTTC. The rearrangement links TRBV29-1 to TRBJ1-2, with 10 bases fitting TRBD1. CDR3 size: 15 residues. Germline CDR1 reads SQVTM; CDR2 reads ANQGSEA.

Only a few counts were recorded for this clonotype. V and J are TRBV11-2 and TRBJ1-3; no definite D call. Germline values: CDR1 SGHAT, CDR2 FQNNGV. The germline V and J ends were trimmed by 2 bases and 4 bases, with 9 bases remaining between them. This CDR3 has 14 residues. The DNA for the CDR3 is TGTGCCAGCAGCTTAACTCAGGCCGGAAACACCATATATTTT. It encodes CASSLTQAGNTIYF.

In regard to this clonotype: Mismatch with germline at one junction end may stem from a read error. The rearrangement joins TRBV11-2 to TRBJ2-5; 9 positions agree with TRBD1. Germline CDR1 and CDR2: SGHAT and FQNNGV. The CDR3 runs to 16 residues. The CDR3 nucleotides read TGTGTCAGCCGCTTACAGGGGGCCGCGGGTTATGAGACCCAGTACTTC. This codes for CVSRLQGAAGYETQYF.

As regards this clonotype: One base away lies a much larger clone, so this may be a sequencing read error. DNA for the CDR3: TGTGCCATCAGCCGGGACAGGGGGCTGGAACAGCCCCAGCAGTTT. Its translation is CAISRDRGLEQPQQF. J is TRBJ1-5 and V is TRBV10-3, with TRBD1 matching over 12 bases. The CDR3 runs to 15 residues. Germline loops: CDR1 ENHRY, CDR2 SYGVKD.

Worth noting for this clonotype: Possible read error: a much larger clone is one base away. The V call is TRBV4-1, the J call TRBJ2-3; D may match TRBD1 or TRBD2 (5 bases each). The germline CDR1 and CDR2 sequences are MGHRA and YSYEKL. The CDR3 has 13 residues. The CDR3 is CASIQPRGHTQYF. The CDR3 nucleotides are TGCGCCAGCATCCAACCTAGGGGACATACGCAGTATTTT.

This clonotype came up many times. This chain links TRBV12-3 or TRBV12-4 with TRBJ2-5; a possible D gene is TRBD2 (7 bases). The CDR3 has 15 residues. V lost 3 bases to trimming and J lost 4 bases, with 15 bases between them. The CDR3 protein is CASSLSLGGVETQYF. CDR3 bases: TGTGCCAGCAGTTTGTCCCTAGGGGGGGTAGAGACCCAGTACTTC.

This clonotype was seen only a few times. Germline is not matched at one junction end, which may reflect a read error. The chain combines TRBV28 with TRBJ1-2, with D unresolved. The germline V gene has CDR1 MDHEN and CDR2 SYDVKM. The CDR3 length is 13 residues. Written as DNA, the CDR3 is TGTGCCAGCAGCGCTGGCGGTCTCTATGACTACGCCTTC. Residues: CASSAGGLYDYAF.

As concerns this clonotype: This may arise from a read error, as a much more abundant clone is one base away. The chain is built from TRBV29-1 and TRBJ2-1, with TRBD2 matching 14 bases. V shed 7 bases and J 10 bases; nucleotides not matched to a gene: 12. The CDR3 totals 15 residues. Germline CDR1 and CDR2: SQVTM and ANQGSEA. DNA of the CDR3: TGCAGCGGCAGGGGCGCCGGGACTAGCGGGGGAGAGCAGTTCTTC. This sequence encodes CSGRGAGTSGGEQFF.

Concerning this clonotype itself: At one of its ends the junction is not consistent with the germline gene, which may arise from a read error. The CDR3, as DNA: TGTGCCAGCAGCCGTCGGACTAGCGGGGCCTACAAGCAGTACTTC. This codes for CASSRRTSGAYKQYF. The chain carries TRBV14 and TRBJ2-7, with TRBD2 matching 12 bases. The germline gives CDR1 SGHDN, CDR2 FVKESK. The CDR3 has 15 amino acids.

This clonotype appeared many times. This chain connects TRBV29-1 to TRBJ2-5; D possibly uses TRBD1 or TRBD2 (5 bases each). The length of the CDR3 is 13 residues. Germline V lookup: CDR1 SQVTM, CDR2 ANQGSEA. V shed 6 bases and J shed 3 bases, with 14 bases lying between them. CDR3 amino acids: CSVGAPGKETQYF. CDR3 nucleotide sequence: TGCAGCGTCGGGGCCCCAGGGAAAGAGACCCAGTACTTC. The variable domain in full, with the rest retrieved from reference TRBV29-1 and TRBJ2-5, is SAVISQKPSRDICQRGTSLTIQCQVDSQVTMMFWYRQQPGQSLTLIATANQGSEATYESGFVIDKFPISRPNLTFSTLTVSNMSPEDSSIYLCSVGAPGKETQYFGPGTRLLVL.

About this clonotype: This may stem from a read error, because a much larger clone lies one nucleotide away. The chain employs TRBV10-2 and TRBJ2-2, with D possibly being TRBD1 (5 bases). The CDR3 consists of 13 residues. Germline V CDR1 and CDR2: WSHSY, SAAADI. As DNA, the CDR3 is TGCGCCAGCGGTGCCAACAGGCAAGGGGCGCTGTTTTTT. Protein: CASGANRQGALFF.

This clonotype has a count of ten or more. The chain joins TRBV6-5 to TRBJ2-6; a weak D match, TRBD2 (6 bases). CDR3 length: 16 residues. CDR1 and CDR2 from the germline V gene are MNHEY and SVGAGI. V lost 2 bases and J 1 base, leaving 9 bases between the germline ends. The CDR3 coding sequence is TGTGCCAGCAGTTACGGGGGGAATTCTGGGGCCAACGTCCTGACTTTC. Translated: CASSYGGNSGANVLTF.

This clonotype was seen only once. Just one base apart from a much larger clone, this may be a read error. V usage is TRBV4-1 and J usage is TRBJ2-7; weak D call: TRBD1 (5 bases). In germline, CDR1 is MGHRA, CDR2 YSYEKL. The CDR3 spans 16 residues. The CDR3 sequence: CASNQSLRQGQDEQYF. The CDR3 region has the DNA TGCGCCAGCAACCAAAGTTTGCGGCAGGGTCAGGACGAGCAGTACTTC.

A word on this clonotype: A much more abundant neighbour one base away suggests this may be a read error. The chain recombines TRBV12-3 or TRBV12-4 with TRBJ1-6, with D possibly matching TRBD1 (6 bases). This CDR3 comprises 14 residues. CDR3 coding DNA: TGTTCCAGCAGTTTGAGGGGGTCGGGTTCACCCCTCCACTTT. Translating gives CSSSLRGSGSPLHF.

This clonotype was counted many times. The rearrangement joins TRBV12-3 or TRBV12-4 to TRBJ2-3; no reliable D call. V lost 3 bases, J lost 1 base, and 5 bases lay in between. The CDR3 contains 13 residues. The CDR3 protein is CASSLDRTDTQYF. Written as DNA, the CDR3 is TGTGCCAGCAGTTTGGACCGCACAGATACGCAGTATTTT.

Comment on this clonotype: A much larger clone is a single base away; this may be a read error. The rearrangement uses TRBV5-1 and TRBJ2-1; TRBD2 is a possible D gene (5 bases). The V end lost 3 bases, the J end lost 9 bases, and 10 bases lay between the germline ends. Germline V gene sequence: CDR1 SGHRS, CDR2 YFSETQ. This CDR3 region has 12 residues. The CDR3 nucleotides read TGCGCCAGCAGCTCGGACGAGGGTGAGCAGTTCTTC. Its translation is CASSSDEGEQFF. The whole variable domain, remainder taken from reference TRBV5-1 and TRBJ2-1, is KAGVTQTPRYLIKTRGQQVTLSCSPISGHRSVSWYQQTPGQGLQFLFEYFSETQRNKGNFPGRFSGRQFSNSRSEMNVSTLELGDSALYLCASSSDEGEQFFGPGTRLTVL.

This clonotype was seen once. The junction differs from germline at one of its ends, possibly a read error. CDR3: CVSSYPGRDTEAFF. The CDR3 DNA reads TGTGTCAGCAGTTATCCAGGGCGGGACACTGAAGCTTTCTTT. The rearrangement links TRBV6-6 to TRBJ1-1; D perhaps matches TRBD1 (5 bases). CDR3 length equals 14 residues. Looked up from germline, CDR1 is MNHNY and CDR2 is SVGAGI (reference sequence).

A note on this clonotype: One junction end does not reproduce the germline sequence, and a read error may be involved. J is TRBJ2-5 and V is TRBV6-5; D remains ambiguous. The CDR3 extends over 14 amino acids. The germline V gene has CDR1 MNHEY and CDR2 SVGAGI. As DNA, the CDR3 is TGTGCCAGCAGATACTTGAACGGCCAAGAGACCCAGTACTTC. Residues: CASRYLNGQETQYF.